Shown below are 23 T cell receptor beta chains from a single sample sequenced in a study of T-cell memory formation after mild COVID-19. Using its own MiXCR run on the 5' RACE reads, TCRdb lists one record per CDR3 protein. In the table there are about 470,000 distinct CDR3 sequences, around a sixth of which are singletons. What was sequenced was PBMCs or a T cell subset sorted from them (not recorded which). These receptors originate from an adult woman who had mild COVID-19 (a few samples of this study predate the infection). Cell type and time point are not known.

The rearrangement joins TRBV7-9 to TRBJ1-3; unclear D gene. Per the germline V gene, CDR1 is SEHNR and CDR2 is FQNEAQ (reference sequence). The CDR3 covers 13 residues. Trimming left V 5 bases short and J 0 bases short, with 5 bases between. The CDR3 bases are TGTGCCAGCAGCCAGATCTCTGGAAACACCATATATTTT. Its translation is CASSQISGNTIYF.

This clonotype was seen only a few times. The chain combines TRBV7-9 with TRBJ1-2, with 8 bases lining up with TRBD1. J lost 4 bases, V lost 4 bases, and 11 bases had no gene match. The germline CDR1 and CDR2 sequences are SEHNR and FQNEAQ (reference sequence). The CDR3 covers 16 residues. The CDR3: CASSSIRQGLVYGYTF. CDR3 nucleotides: TGTGCCAGCAGCTCGATCCGACAGGGGCTCGTCTATGGCTACACCTTC.

Ten or more counts support this clonotype. The chain carries TRBV7-3 and TRBJ1-6; D might be TRBD1 (5 bases). Trimming cost V 0 bases and J 14 bases, with 11 bases left between them. In germline, CDR1 is SGHTA, CDR2 FQGTGA. This CDR3 is built from 13 residues. The CDR3 sequence is CASSLTPGGSLHF. The CDR3 DNA reads as TGTGCCAGCAGCTTAACCCCTGGGGGGTCCCTCCACTTT. The full variable domain, rest sourced from reference TRBV7-3 and TRBJ1-6, is GAGVSQTPSNKVTEKGKYVELRCDPISGHTALYWYRQSLGQGPEFLIYFQGTGAADDSGLPNDRFFAVRPEGSVSTLKIQRTERGDSAVYLCASSLTPGGSLHFGNGTRLTVT.

This clonotype was picked up many times. The genes are TRBV12-3 or TRBV12-4 and TRBJ2-5; 7 bases fit TRBD1. V shed 10 bases, J shed 1 base, and the junction held 12 bases outside the gene matches. CDR3 length: 15 residues. The CDR3 DNA reads TGTGCCACCGCATGGACAGGCTCGCCCCAAGAGACCCAGTACTTC. Translation gives CATAWTGSPQETQYF.

This clonotype was seen a few times. This chain joins TRBV7-2 and TRBJ2-1, with TRBD2 matching 10 bases. The ends lost 5 bases at V and 8 bases at J; junction bases unmatched: 6. This CDR3 is 14 amino acids long. The germline V gene encodes CDR1 SGHTA and CDR2 FQGNSA. The CDR3 region has the DNA TGTGCCAGCAGCCCCGCTAGCGGGAGTTATGAGCAGTTCTTC. It yields the protein CASSPASGSYEQFF.

V is TRBV7-8 and J is TRBJ1-4; D is uncertain. The V gene's germline CDR1 is SGHVS and CDR2 FQNEAQ. Trimming cost V 1 base and J 7 bases, with 13 bases left between them. The CDR3 extends over 15 amino acids. CDR3 sequence: CASSLGATKGEKLFF. In DNA form, the CDR3 reads TGTGCCAGCAGCTTAGGGGCAACAAAGGGTGAAAAACTGTTTTTT.

CDR3 DNA: TGCAGTGCTATAAAGAACACTGAAGCTTTCTTT. The encoded protein is CSAIKNTEAFF. This chain uses TRBV20-1 with TRBJ1-1; D uncertain. Germline CDR1 reads DFQATT; CDR2 reads SNEGSKA (reference sequence). Trimming pared 4 bases from V and 1 base from J, leaving 4 bases between. CDR3 size: 11 residues.

The rearrangement links TRBV15 to TRBJ2-1; D might be TRBD1 (5 bases). Trimming left V 5 bases short and J 3 bases short, with 11 bases between. Germline V lookup: CDR1 LNHNV, CDR2 YYDKDF (reference sequence). The CDR3 is 14 amino acids. CDR3 amino acids: CATSSVRGYNEQFF. The CDR3 DNA reads as TGTGCCACCAGCTCGGTAAGGGGCTACAATGAGCAGTTCTTC.

The genes are TRBV21-1 and TRBJ1-2. TRBV21-1 is annotated as a pseudogene. This CDR3 contains 9 residues. Here the CDR3 reads CASSTYYTF. CDR3 DNA: TGTGCCAGCAGCACTTACTACACCTTC.

This clonotype was found a few times. V usage is TRBV5-5 and J usage is TRBJ2-1; tentatively, D is TRBD2 (5 bases). The CDR3 covers 18 residues. The germline CDR1 and CDR2 sequences are SGHKS and YYEKEE (reference sequence). V lost 4 bases, J lost 0 bases, and 20 bases lay in between. The CDR3 loop is CASSPRAHDPSSYNEQFF. CDR3 sequence (DNA): TGTGCCAGCAGCCCGAGGGCCCACGACCCCAGCTCCTACAATGAGCAGTTCTTC.

The table lists this clonotype with many counts. The genes are TRBV7-9 and TRBJ2-2; D remains unclear. From germline, CDR1 is SEHNR and CDR2 FQNEAQ (reference sequence). CDR3 length equals 13 residues. V shed 0 bases and J shed 5 bases, with 4 bases lying between them. The CDR3 loop reads CASSLAGTGELFF. CDR3 in DNA: TGTGCCAGCAGCTTAGCAGGGACCGGGGAGCTGTTTTTT.

The chain uses TRBV3-1 and TRBJ2-3, with a possible D match to TRBD2 (5 bases). Trimming pared 4 bases from V and 2 bases from J, leaving 13 bases between. This CDR3 spans 15 amino acids. Germline lookup yields CDR1 LGHDT and CDR2 YNNKEL (reference sequence). The CDR3 region is CASSPSGAPTDTQYF. CDR3 DNA: TGTGCCAGCAGCCCCAGCGGAGCTCCCACAGATACGCAGTATTTT.

This clonotype was observed a handful of times. The rearrangement links TRBV14 to TRBJ2-1; TRBD2 aligns across 11 bases. Per the germline V gene, CDR1 is SGHDN and CDR2 is FVKESK. With 3 bases clipped from V and 5 bases from J, the junction kept 3 bases outside the gene matches. This CDR3 has 15 residues. The chain's CDR3 is CASSQTSGNHNEQFF. CDR3 nucleotide sequence: TGTGCCAGCAGCCAGACTAGCGGGAACCACAATGAGCAGTTCTTC. Combining the CDR3 with reference TRBV14 and TRBJ2-1 gives the whole variable domain EAGVTQFPSHSVIEKGQTVTLRCDPISGHDNLYWYRRVMGKEIKFLLHFVKESKQDESGMPNNRFLAERTGGTYSTLKVQPAELEDSGVYFCASSQTSGNHNEQFFGPGTRLTVL.

The chain couples TRBV4-1 to TRBJ1-1; 12 bases align to TRBD1. The ends lost 3 bases at V and 1 base at J; junction bases unmatched: 6. The CDR3 spans 17 residues. Germline CDR1 MGHRA, CDR2 YSYEKL. The CDR3 sequence: CASSQAGTGGANTEAFF. In DNA form, the CDR3 reads TGCGCCAGCAGCCAGGCCGGGACAGGGGGCGCGAACACTGAAGCTTTCTTT.

This clonotype was counted many times. The gene calls are TRBV12-3 or TRBV12-4 and TRBJ1-1; 7 nucleotides align to TRBD1. The V and J ends lost 8 bases and 6 bases, in that order; junction bases with no gene match: 3. This CDR3 spans 11 amino acids. CDR3 sequence (DNA): TGTGCCAGCCAACAGGGGTCTGAAGCTTTCTTT. Its protein is CASQQGSEAFF.

This chain uses TRBV12-3 or TRBV12-4 with TRBJ2-2; TRBD2 agrees at 9 bases. With 6 bases clipped from V and 5 bases from J, the junction kept 4 bases outside the gene matches. The CDR3 is 14 amino acids. This chain's CDR3 is CASRRTSVTGELFF. DNA of the CDR3: TGTGCCAGCAGAAGGACTAGCGTAACCGGGGAGCTGTTTTTT.

This clonotype came up a few times. This chain links TRBV12-3 or TRBV12-4 with TRBJ2-7, with TRBD1 as a possible D gene (7 bases). The CDR3 is made up of 13 amino acids. Trimming shortened V by 7 bases and J by 4 bases, and 14 bases separated the two germline ends. The CDR3 protein is CASTSGDSYEQYF. CDR3 nucleotides: TGTGCCAGCACCTCGGGGGACAGTTACGAGCAGTACTTC.

This clonotype came up a few times. CDR3 region: CASSLGMQEKLFF. The CDR3 coding sequence is TGTGCCAGCAGCTTAGGCATGCAGGAAAAACTGTTTTTT. V and J are TRBV7-9 and TRBJ1-4; D uncertain. Germline values: CDR1 SEHNR, CDR2 FQNEAQ (reference sequence). This CDR3 comprises 13 residues. Trimming stripped 1 base from V and 8 bases from J, with 8 bases between.

Only a few counts were recorded for this clonotype. V and J are TRBV15 and TRBJ2-3; 10 bases agree with TRBD2. Germline V gene sequence: CDR1 LNHNV, CDR2 YYDKDF (reference sequence). CDR3 length: 18 amino acids. J was trimmed by 0 bases and V by 1 base; bases with no gene match: 7. The DNA of the CDR3 is TGTGCCACCAGCAGAGTAAGGACTAGCGGCCTTAGCACAGATACGCAGTATTTT. Protein: CATSRVRTSGLSTDTQYF. The complete variable domain, with remaining parts taken from reference TRBV15 and TRBJ2-3, reads DAMVIQNPRYQVTQFGKPVTLSCSQTLNHNVMYWYQQKSSQAPKLLFHYYDKDFNNEADTPDNFQSRRPNTSFCFLDIRSPGLGDTAMYLCATSRVRTSGLSTDTQYFGPGTRLTVL.

The J gene is TRBJ2-3, the V gene TRBV24-1; the D gene is possibly TRBD1 (6 bases). V lost 2 bases and J lost 3, with 20 bases in between. CDR3 length: 18 amino acids. CDR1 is KGHDR, CDR2 SFDVKD, per germline. CDR3 nucleotides: TGTGCCACCAGTGATTCCTTGAGATCAGGGGTGTGGACAGATACGCAGTATTTT. This codes for CATSDSLRSGVWTDTQYF.

This clonotype was seen only a few times. This chain uses TRBV7-9 with TRBJ1-1; a possible D gene is TRBD1 (5 bases). The V gene lost 8 bases and the J gene lost 6 bases, with 10 bases spanning the gap. CDR1 and CDR2 (germline): SEHNR, FQNEAQ (reference sequence). The CDR3 spans 11 residues. The CDR3 DNA follows: TGTGCCAGCTACCCGGGGGCTGAAGCTTTCTTT. Protein: CASYPGAEAFF.

This clonotype has a count of ten or more. The V gene is TRBV20-1, the J gene TRBJ2-1; D might be TRBD1 or TRBD2, each matching 5 bases. The V gene lost 3 bases and the J gene lost 4 bases, with 13 bases spanning the gap. The V gene's germline CDR1 is DFQATT and CDR2 SNEGSKA (reference sequence). This CDR3 contains 14 residues. The CDR3 protein is CSASTGRDYNEQFF. In DNA, the CDR3 is TGCAGTGCTAGTACGGGACGAGATTACAATGAGCAGTTCTTC.

Ten or more counts support this clonotype. The chain carries TRBV5-6 and TRBJ1-1; D is uncertain. Germline lookup yields CDR1 SGHDT and CDR2 YYEEEE. V was pared by 0 bases and J by 1 base, with 7 bases between. The CDR3 contains 14 residues. The chain's CDR3 is CASSLGLGNTEAFF. Here the CDR3 DNA reads TGTGCCAGCAGCTTGGGTCTTGGGAACACTGAAGCTTTCTTT.